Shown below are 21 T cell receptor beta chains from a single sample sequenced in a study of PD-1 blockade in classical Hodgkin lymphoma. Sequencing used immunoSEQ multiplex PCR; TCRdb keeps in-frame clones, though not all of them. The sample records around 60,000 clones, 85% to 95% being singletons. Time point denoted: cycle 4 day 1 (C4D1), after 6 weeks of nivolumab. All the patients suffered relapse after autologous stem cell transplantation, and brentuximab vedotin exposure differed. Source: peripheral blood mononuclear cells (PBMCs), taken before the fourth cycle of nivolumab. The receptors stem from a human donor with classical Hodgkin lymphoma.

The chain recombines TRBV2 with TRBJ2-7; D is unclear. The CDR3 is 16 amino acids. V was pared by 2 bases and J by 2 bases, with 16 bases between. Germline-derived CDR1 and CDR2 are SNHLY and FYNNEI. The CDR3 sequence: CASSESPPAGPYEQYF. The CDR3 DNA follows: TGTGCCAGCAGTGAATCCCCCCCGGCAGGACCCTACGAGCAGTACTTC.

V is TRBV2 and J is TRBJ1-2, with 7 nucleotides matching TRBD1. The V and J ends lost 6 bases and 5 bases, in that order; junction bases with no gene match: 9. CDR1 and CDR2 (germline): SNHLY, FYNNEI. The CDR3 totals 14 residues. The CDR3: CASREDRTRYGYTF. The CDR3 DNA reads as TGTGCCAGCAGGGAGGACAGGACTCGGTATGGCTACACCTTC.

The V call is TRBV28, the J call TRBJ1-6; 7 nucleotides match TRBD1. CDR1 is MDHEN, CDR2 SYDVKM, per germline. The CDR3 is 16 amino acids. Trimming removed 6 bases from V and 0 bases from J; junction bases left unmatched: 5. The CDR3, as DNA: TGTGCCAGCAGCCAGGGGGGAAGCTCCTATAATTCACCCCTCCACTTT. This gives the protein CASSQGGSSYNSPLHF.

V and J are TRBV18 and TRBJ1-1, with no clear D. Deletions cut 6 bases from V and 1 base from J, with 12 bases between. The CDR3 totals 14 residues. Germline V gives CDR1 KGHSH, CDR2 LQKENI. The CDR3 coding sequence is TGTGCCAGCTCCTCGGCGGGAGGGAACACTGAAGCTTTCTTT. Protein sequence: CASSSAGGNTEAFF.

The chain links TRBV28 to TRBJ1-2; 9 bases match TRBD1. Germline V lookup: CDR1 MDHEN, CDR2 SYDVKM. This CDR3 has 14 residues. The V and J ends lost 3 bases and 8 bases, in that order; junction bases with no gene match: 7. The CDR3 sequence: CASSLGDRVRGYTF. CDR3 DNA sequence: TGTGCCAGCAGTTTGGGGGACAGGGTTCGGGGCTACACCTTC.

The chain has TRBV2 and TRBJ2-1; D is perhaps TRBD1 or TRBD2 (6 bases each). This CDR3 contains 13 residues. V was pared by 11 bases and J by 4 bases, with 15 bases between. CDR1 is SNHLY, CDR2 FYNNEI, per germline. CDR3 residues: CAVEGGTYNEQFF. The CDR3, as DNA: TGTGCCGTAGAGGGGGGCACATACAATGAGCAGTTCTTC.

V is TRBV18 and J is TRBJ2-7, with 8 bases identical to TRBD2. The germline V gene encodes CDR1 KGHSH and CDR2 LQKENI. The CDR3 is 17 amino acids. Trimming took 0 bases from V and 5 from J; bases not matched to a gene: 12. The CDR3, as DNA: TGTGCCAGCTCACCACCGGTCGCCGGATCCGGGGGGGACGAGCAGTACTTC. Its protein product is CASSPPVAGSGGDEQYF.

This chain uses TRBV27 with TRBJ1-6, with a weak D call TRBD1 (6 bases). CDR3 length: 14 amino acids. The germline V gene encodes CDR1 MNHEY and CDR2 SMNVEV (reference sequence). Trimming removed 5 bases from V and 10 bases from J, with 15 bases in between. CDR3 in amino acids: CASSESGGGSPLHF. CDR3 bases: TGTGCCAGCAGTGAGAGTGGGGGCGGATCACCCCTCCACTTT.

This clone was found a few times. The CDR3 sequence is CASSRDSNQPQHF. CDR3 DNA: TGTGCCAGCTCGAGGGATAGCAATCAGCCCCAGCATTTT. The chain combines TRBV18 with TRBJ1-5; no definite D call. Germline loops: CDR1 KGHSH, CDR2 LQKENI. The CDR3 runs to 13 residues. Trimming stripped 6 bases from V and 0 bases from J, with 6 bases between.

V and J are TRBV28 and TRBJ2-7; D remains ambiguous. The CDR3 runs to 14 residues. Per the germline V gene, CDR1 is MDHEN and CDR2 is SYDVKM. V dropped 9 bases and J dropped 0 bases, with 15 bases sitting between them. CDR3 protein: CASWNFRSSYEQYF. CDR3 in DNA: TGTGCCAGTTGGAACTTTCGGAGCTCCTACGAGCAGTACTTC.

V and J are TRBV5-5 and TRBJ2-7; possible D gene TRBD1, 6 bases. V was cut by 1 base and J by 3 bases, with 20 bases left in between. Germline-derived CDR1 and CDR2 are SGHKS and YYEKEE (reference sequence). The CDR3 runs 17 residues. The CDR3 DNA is TGTGCCAGCAGCTTGCTCCCAGGGGCCCTCGCACACTACGAGCAGTACTTC. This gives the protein CASSLLPGALAHYEQYF.

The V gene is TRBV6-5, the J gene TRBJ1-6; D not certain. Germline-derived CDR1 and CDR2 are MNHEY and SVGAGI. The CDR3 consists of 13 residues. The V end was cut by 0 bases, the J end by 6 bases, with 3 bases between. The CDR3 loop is CASSYSLNSPLHF. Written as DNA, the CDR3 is TGTGCCAGCAGTTACTCCCTTAATTCACCCCTCCACTTT.

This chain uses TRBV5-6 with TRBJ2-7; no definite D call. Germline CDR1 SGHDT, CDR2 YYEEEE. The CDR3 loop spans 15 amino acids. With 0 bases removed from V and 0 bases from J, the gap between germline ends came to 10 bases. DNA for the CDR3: TGTGCCAGCAGCTTGGTACCCACAGACTCCTACGAGCAGTACTTC. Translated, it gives CASSLVPTDSYEQYF.

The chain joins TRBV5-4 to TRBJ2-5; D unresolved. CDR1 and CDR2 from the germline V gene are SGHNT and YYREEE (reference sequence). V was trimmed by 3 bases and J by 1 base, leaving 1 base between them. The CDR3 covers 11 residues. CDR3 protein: CASSSQETQYF. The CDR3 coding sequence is TGTGCCAGCAGCTCCCAAGAGACCCAGTACTTC.

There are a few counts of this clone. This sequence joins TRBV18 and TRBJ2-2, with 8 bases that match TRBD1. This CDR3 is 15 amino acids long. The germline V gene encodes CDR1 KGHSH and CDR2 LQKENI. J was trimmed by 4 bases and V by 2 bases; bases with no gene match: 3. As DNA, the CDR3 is TGTGCCAGCTCACCAAGGACAGGGTCCACCGGGGAGCTGTTTTTT. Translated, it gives CASSPRTGSTGELFF.

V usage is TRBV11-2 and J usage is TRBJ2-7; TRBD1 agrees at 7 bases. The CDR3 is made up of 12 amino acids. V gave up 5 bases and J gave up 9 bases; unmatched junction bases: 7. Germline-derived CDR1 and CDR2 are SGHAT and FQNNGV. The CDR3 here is CASSQTGVGQYF. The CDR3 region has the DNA TGTGCCAGCAGCCAAACAGGGGTCGGGCAGTACTTC.

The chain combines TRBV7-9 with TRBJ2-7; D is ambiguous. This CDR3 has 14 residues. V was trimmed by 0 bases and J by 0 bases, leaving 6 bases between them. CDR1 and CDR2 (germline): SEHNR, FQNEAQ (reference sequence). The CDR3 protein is CASSLAGSSYEQYF. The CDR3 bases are TGTGCCAGCAGCTTAGCCGGGTCCTCCTACGAGCAGTACTTC. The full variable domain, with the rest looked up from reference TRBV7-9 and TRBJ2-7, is DTGVSQNPRHKITKRGQNVTFRCDPISEHNRLYWYRQTLGQGPEFLTYFQNEAQLEKSRLLSDRFSAERPKGSFSTLEIQRTEQGDSAMYLCASSLAGSSYEQYFGPGTRLTVT.

Here the CDR3 DNA reads TGTGCCACCCAGCCAGGGGATTTGGGCAAAAACATTCAGTACTTC. Amino acid sequence: CATQPGDLGKNIQYF. The chain recombines TRBV2 with TRBJ2-4; D might be TRBD1 (6 bases). In germline, CDR1 is SNHLY, CDR2 FYNNEI. This CDR3 contains 15 residues. V lost 10 bases and J 3 bases, leaving 19 bases between the germline ends.

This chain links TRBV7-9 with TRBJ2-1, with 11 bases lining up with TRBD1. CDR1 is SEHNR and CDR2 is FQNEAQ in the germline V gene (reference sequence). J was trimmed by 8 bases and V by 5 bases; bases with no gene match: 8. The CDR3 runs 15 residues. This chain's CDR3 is CASSLSGTGGYEQFF. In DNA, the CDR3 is TGTGCCAGCAGCCTCTCCGGGACAGGGGGGTATGAGCAGTTCTTC.

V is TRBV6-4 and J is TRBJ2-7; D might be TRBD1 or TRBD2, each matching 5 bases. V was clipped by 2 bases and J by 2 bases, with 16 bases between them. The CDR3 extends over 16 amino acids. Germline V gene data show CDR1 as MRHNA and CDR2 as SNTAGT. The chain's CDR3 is CASSDPPGTETYEQYF. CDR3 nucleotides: TGTGCCAGCAGTGACCCCCCCGGGACGGAAACCTACGAGCAGTACTTC.

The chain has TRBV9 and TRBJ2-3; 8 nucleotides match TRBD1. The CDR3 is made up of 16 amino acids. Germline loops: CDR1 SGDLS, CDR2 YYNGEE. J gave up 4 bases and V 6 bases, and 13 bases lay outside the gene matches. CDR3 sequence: CASNLYRDRLPDTQYF. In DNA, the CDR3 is TGTGCCAGCAACCTTTACCGGGACAGGTTGCCAGATACGCAGTATTTT.